Each of the 21 T cell receptor beta chains below was sequenced from the same sample in a study of Ad26.COV2.S vaccination and SARS-CoV-2 variants. Treatment in this sample: about 20 received Ad26.COV2.S at low or high dose, single or two shots; roughly five received placebo; per-sample allocation not given. Day 63 after the first vaccine or placebo injection was the time point for sampling. Produced via immunoSEQ multiplex PCR; TCRdb's table is partial and in-frame only. The sample has roughly 390,000 clones; 80% to 90% are singletons. This specimen was peripheral blood, taken in a trial of Ad26.COV2.S vaccine versus placebo. Source of these receptors: a person between 18 and 65 years old who received the Ad26.COV2.S COVID-19 vaccine or a placebo.

This clone came up a few times. V and J are TRBV7-6 and TRBJ2-1, with 8 bases that match TRBD2. This CDR3 region has 14 residues. The J segment lost 9 bases and the V segment lost 1 base, leaving 5 bases of the junction unmatched. Germline V gene lookup returns CDR1 SGHVS and CDR2 FNYEAQ. The CDR3 DNA reads TGTGCCAGCAGCTTAGAAGCGGGGGTGACTGAGCAGTTCTTC. Protein product: CASSLEAGVTEQFF.

The chain employs TRBV11-2 and TRBJ2-2; 7 nucleotides align to TRBD2. Trimming took 3 bases from V and 3 from J; bases not matched to a gene: 7. This CDR3 region has 16 residues. CDR1 and CDR2 from the germline V gene are SGHAT and FQNNGV. The CDR3 loop reads CASSFSSGADTGELFF. Written as DNA, the CDR3 is TGTGCCAGCAGCTTCTCCAGCGGGGCAGACACCGGGGAGCTGTTTTTT.

This chain links TRBV10-3 with TRBJ1-2; 7 bases agree with TRBD1. CDR1 is ENHRY and CDR2 is SYGVKD in the germline V gene. J gave up 5 bases and V 2 bases, and 11 bases lay outside the gene matches. The length of the CDR3 is 16 residues. The CDR3 spells CAISEPQTDRVYGYTF. In nucleotides, the CDR3 is TGTGCCATCAGTGAGCCGCAGACTGACAGGGTTTATGGCTACACCTTC.

The V gene is TRBV2, the J gene TRBJ2-7; D is unresolved. CDR3 length equals 12 residues. V lost 6 bases to trimming and J lost 6 bases, with 12 bases between them. Germline V gene sequence: CDR1 SNHLY, CDR2 FYNNEI. The CDR3 nucleotides are TGTGCCAGCAGCTTCGTAGGTGGCGAGCAGTACTTC. Residues: CASSFVGGEQYF.

The chain combines TRBV2 with TRBJ2-3; no firm D call. The CDR3 runs to 12 residues. The ends were cut back, 8 bases at V and 3 bases at J, with 9 bases in the middle. Germline loops: CDR1 SNHLY, CDR2 FYNNEI. The CDR3 loop reads CASRADTDTQYF. Written as DNA, the CDR3 is TGTGCCAGCCGCGCGGATACAGATACGCAGTATTTT.

The chain recombines TRBV21-1 with TRBJ2-6; TRBD1 is taken as the D call from the table, unchecked against the DNA. TRBV21-1 is designated a pseudogene. The CDR3 length is 18 residues. The CDR3 DNA sequence: TGTGCCAGCAGCAAAGCGGGACAGGGGGACTCTGGGGCCAACGTCCTGACTTTC. Encoded protein: CASSKAGQGDSGANVLTF.

The chain carries TRBV25-1 and TRBJ2-3; the D gene could be TRBD1 or TRBD2 (5 bases each). In germline, CDR1 is MGHDK, CDR2 SYGVNS. V was clipped by 3 bases and J by 4 bases, with 17 bases between them. The CDR3 loop spans 16 amino acids. CDR3 amino acids: CASSEKEGSTSDTQYF. DNA for the CDR3: TGTGCCAGCAGTGAGAAAGAGGGGAGCACCTCAGATACGCAGTATTTT.

This sequence joins TRBV10-3 and TRBJ1-2, with a possible D match to TRBD1 (5 bases). Between the trimmed V and J ends, which lost 3 bases and 4 bases, there was a span of 15 bases. Per germline, CDR1 ENHRY and CDR2 SYGVKD. This CDR3 has 15 residues. CDR3 DNA: TGTGCCATCAGTGATCCTGCAGGGCGTTCCTATGGCTACACCTTC. This translates into CAISDPAGRSYGYTF.

V and J are TRBV6-5 and TRBJ1-1; D is possibly TRBD1 (5 bases). V lost 2 bases and J 4 bases, leaving 11 bases between the germline ends. The CDR3 spans 14 residues. The germline V gene encodes CDR1 MNHEY and CDR2 SVGAGI. This chain's CDR3 is CASSYRGLVTEAFF. As DNA, the CDR3 is TGTGCCAGCAGTTACAGGGGATTGGTCACTGAAGCTTTCTTT.

The chain recombines TRBV5-1 with TRBJ1-1; no definite D call. Deletions cut 1 base from V and 1 base from J, with 5 bases between. Per germline, CDR1 SGHRS and CDR2 YFSETQ. The length of the CDR3 is 13 residues. Here the CDR3 DNA reads TGCGCCAGCAGCTTGTTCAGGAACACTGAAGCTTTCTTT. Translation: CASSLFRNTEAFF. The variable domain in full, with the rest retrieved from reference TRBV5-1 and TRBJ1-1, is KAGVTQTPRYLIKTRGQQVTLSCSPISGHRSVSWYQQTPGQGLQFLFEYFSETQRNKGNFPGRFSGRQFSNSRSEMNVSTLELGDSALYLCASSLFRNTEAFFGQGTRLTVV.

The chain uses TRBV4-3 and TRBJ1-6; D is unresolved. Deletions cut 0 bases from V and 12 bases from J, with 12 bases between. Looked up from germline, CDR1 is LGHNA and CDR2 is YSLEER. The CDR3 has 14 residues. Here the CDR3 reads CASSQDRADQPLHF. CDR3 sequence (DNA): TGCGCCAGCAGCCAAGATCGCGCCGATCAACCCCTCCACTTT.

The V gene is TRBV7-9, the J gene TRBJ1-6, with a tentative D call TRBD1 (5 bases). CDR3 length: 13 amino acids. Per germline, CDR1 SEHNR and CDR2 FQNEAQ (reference sequence). Trimming pared 3 bases from V and 7 bases from J, leaving 7 bases between. CDR3 region: CASSFPGNSPLHF. The CDR3 DNA reads TGTGCCAGCAGCTTTCCAGGGAATTCACCCCTCCACTTT.

V is TRBV7-9 and J is TRBJ1-1; 9 bases agree with TRBD1. CDR1 and CDR2 from the germline V gene are SEHNR and FQNEAQ (reference sequence). The CDR3 contains 14 residues. J gave up 3 bases and V 5 bases, and 4 bases lay outside the gene matches. The CDR3 reads CASSPGTGYTEAFF. CDR3 nucleotides: TGTGCCAGCAGCCCCGGGACAGGGTACACTGAAGCTTTCTTT.

This sequence joins TRBV6-5 and TRBJ1-2; possible D gene TRBD1, 5 bases. This CDR3 has 13 residues. Between the trimmed V and J ends, which lost 10 bases and 4 bases, there was a span of 16 bases. Per germline, CDR1 MNHEY and CDR2 SVGAGI. The CDR3 nucleotides read TGTGCCATCGGGGCGGGCGGCCCCTATGGCTACACCTTC. Its translation: CAIGAGGPYGYTF.

The chain recombines TRBV10-3 with TRBJ1-1, with TRBD1 as a possible D gene (6 bases). The ends were cut back, 6 bases at V and 3 bases at J, with 17 bases in the middle. The CDR3 spans 15 residues. The V gene's germline CDR1 is ENHRY and CDR2 SYGVKD. The CDR3 DNA sequence: TGTGCCATCAGCAAAAACAGGGACCGGGACACTGAAGCTTTCTTT. Amino acids: CAISKNRDRDTEAFF.

The chain recombines TRBV19 with TRBJ2-1; the D gene is possibly TRBD1 (6 bases). Trimming stripped 3 bases from V and 0 bases from J, with 12 bases between. The CDR3 consists of 16 residues. Germline CDR1 and CDR2: LNHDA and SQIVND (reference sequence). The DNA of the CDR3 is TGTGCCAGTAGTATTATCACAGGGTTCTCCTACAATGAGCAGTTCTTC. It specifies CASSIITGFSYNEQFF.

This chain joins TRBV6-4 and TRBJ1-1, with D perhaps matching TRBD1 (6 bases). This CDR3 is 14 amino acids long. Deletions cut 6 bases from V and 5 bases from J, with 16 bases between. In germline, CDR1 is MRHNA, CDR2 SNTAGT. The CDR3, as DNA: TGTGCCAGCAGGGAGGCAGGGGAGGTAACTGAAGCTTTCTTT. Residues: CASREAGEVTEAFF.

V and J are TRBV5-1 and TRBJ2-5, with 7 bases lining up with TRBD2. V lost 1 base to trimming and J lost 5 bases; unmatched junction nucleotides: 5. Germline V gives CDR1 SGHRS, CDR2 YFSETQ. The CDR3 runs to 14 residues. CDR3 sequence: CASSLLAGAETQYF. In DNA form, the CDR3 reads TGCGCCAGCAGCTTGTTGGCGGGAGCGGAGACCCAGTACTTC.

The chain is built from TRBV19 and TRBJ2-1, with 9 bases identical to TRBD1. The CDR3 totals 16 residues. J lost 0 bases, V lost 4 bases, and 4 bases had no gene match. Germline V gene sequence: CDR1 LNHDA, CDR2 SQIVND (reference sequence). The CDR3 nucleotides read TGTGCCAGTAGTACAGGACAGGGGAGCTCCTACAATGAGCAGTTCTTC. This encodes CASSTGQGSSYNEQFF.

The CDR3 here is CATSVGLKENEQFF. The CDR3 DNA is TGTGCCACCTCAGTGGGCTTGAAGGAGAATGAGCAGTTCTTC. This sequence joins TRBV19 and TRBJ2-1; D unresolved. The CDR3 spans 14 residues. Germline CDR1 and CDR2: LNHDA and SQIVND (reference sequence). V was clipped by 10 bases and J by 7 bases, with 20 bases between them.

The gene calls are TRBV6-6 and TRBJ2-7; D not resolved. Per germline, CDR1 MNHNY and CDR2 SVGAGI (reference sequence). V lost 4 bases and J 3 bases, leaving 7 bases between the germline ends. The CDR3 totals 12 residues. This CDR3 is CASSSSNYEQYF. The CDR3 DNA reads as TGTGCCAGCAGTTCCTCCAACTACGAGCAGTACTTC.